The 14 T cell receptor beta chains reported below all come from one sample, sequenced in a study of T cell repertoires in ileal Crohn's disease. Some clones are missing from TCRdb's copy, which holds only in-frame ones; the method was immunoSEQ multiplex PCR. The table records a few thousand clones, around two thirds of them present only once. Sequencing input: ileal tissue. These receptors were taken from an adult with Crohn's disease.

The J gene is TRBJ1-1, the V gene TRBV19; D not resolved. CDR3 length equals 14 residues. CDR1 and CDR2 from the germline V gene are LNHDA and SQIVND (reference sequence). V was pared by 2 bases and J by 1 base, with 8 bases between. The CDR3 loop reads CASSIKAGNTEAFF. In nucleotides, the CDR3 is TGTGCCAGTAGTATAAAAGCGGGGAACACTGAAGCTTTCTTT. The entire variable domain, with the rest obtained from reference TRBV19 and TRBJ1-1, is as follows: DGGITQSPKYLFRKEGQNVTLSCEQNLNHDAMYWYRQDPGQGLRLIYYSQIVNDFQKGDIAEGYSVSREKKESFPLTVTSAQKNPTAFYLCASSIKAGNTEAFFGQGTRLTVV.

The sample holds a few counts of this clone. The CDR3 spells CASSSKREATDTQYF. The CDR3 region has the DNA TGTGCCAGCAGTTCTAAGCGGGAAGCAACAGATACGCAGTATTTT. J is TRBJ2-3 and V is TRBV28; 7 positions match TRBD2. V trimming: 4 bases; J trimming: 3 bases; junction bases outside the gene matches: 7. Germline values: CDR1 MDHEN, CDR2 SYDVKM. The CDR3 totals 15 residues.

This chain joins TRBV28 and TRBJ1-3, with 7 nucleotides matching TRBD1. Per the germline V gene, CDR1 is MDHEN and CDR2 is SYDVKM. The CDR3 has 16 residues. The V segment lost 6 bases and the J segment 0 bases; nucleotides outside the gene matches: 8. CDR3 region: CASRYNRGSSGNTIYF. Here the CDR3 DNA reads TGTGCCAGCAGATATAACAGGGGTAGCTCTGGAAACACCATATATTTT.

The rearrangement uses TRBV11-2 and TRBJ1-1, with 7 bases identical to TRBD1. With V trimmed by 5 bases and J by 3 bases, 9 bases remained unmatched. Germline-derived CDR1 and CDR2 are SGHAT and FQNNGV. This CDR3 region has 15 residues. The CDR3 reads CASSPAGRGHTEAFF. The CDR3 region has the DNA TGTGCCAGCAGCCCCGCGGGAAGGGGGCACACTGAAGCTTTCTTT.

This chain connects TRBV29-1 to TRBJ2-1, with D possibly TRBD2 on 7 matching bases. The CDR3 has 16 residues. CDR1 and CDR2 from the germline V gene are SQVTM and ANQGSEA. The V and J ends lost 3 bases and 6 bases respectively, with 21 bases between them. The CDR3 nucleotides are TGCAGCGTTGACCCATTAGGCTGGGGGGGGCTCAATGAGCAGTTCTTC. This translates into CSVDPLGWGGLNEQFF.

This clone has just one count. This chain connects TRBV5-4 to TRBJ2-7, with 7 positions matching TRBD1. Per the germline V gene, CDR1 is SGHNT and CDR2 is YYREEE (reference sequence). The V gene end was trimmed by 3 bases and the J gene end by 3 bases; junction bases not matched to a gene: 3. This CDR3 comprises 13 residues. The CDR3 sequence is CASSSQGNYEQYF. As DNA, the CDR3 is TGTGCCAGCAGCTCACAGGGGAACTACGAGCAGTACTTC.

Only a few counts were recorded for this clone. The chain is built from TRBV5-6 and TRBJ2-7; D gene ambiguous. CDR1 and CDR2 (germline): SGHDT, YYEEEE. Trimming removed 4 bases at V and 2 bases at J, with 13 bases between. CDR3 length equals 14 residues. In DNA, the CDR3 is TGTGCCAGCAGCCCCTGGAACAGCCCCTACGAGCAGTACTTC. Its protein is CASSPWNSPYEQYF.

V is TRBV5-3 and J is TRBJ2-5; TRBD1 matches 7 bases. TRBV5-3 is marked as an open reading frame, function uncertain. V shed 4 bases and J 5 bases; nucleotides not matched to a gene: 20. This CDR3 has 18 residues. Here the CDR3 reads CARSLRRWGDRVRETQYF. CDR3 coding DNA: TGTGCCAGAAGCCTCCGACGTTGGGGTGACAGGGTACGGGAGACCCAGTACTTC.

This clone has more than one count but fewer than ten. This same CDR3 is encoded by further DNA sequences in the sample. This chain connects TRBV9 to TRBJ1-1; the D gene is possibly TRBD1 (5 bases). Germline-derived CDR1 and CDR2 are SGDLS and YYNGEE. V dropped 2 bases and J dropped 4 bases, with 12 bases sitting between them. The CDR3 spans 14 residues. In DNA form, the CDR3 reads TGTGCCAGCAGCGTCGGCAGGGTGGGCACTGAAGCTTTCTTT. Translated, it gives CASSVGRVGTEAFF.

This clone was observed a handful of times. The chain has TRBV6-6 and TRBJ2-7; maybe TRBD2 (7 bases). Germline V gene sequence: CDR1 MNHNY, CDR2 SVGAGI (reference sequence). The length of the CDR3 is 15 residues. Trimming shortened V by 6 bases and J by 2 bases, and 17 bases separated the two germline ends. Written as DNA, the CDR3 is TGTGCCAGCAGCGAAGGAGGGGAGGGGGCCTACGAGCAGTACTTC. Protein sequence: CASSEGGEGAYEQYF.

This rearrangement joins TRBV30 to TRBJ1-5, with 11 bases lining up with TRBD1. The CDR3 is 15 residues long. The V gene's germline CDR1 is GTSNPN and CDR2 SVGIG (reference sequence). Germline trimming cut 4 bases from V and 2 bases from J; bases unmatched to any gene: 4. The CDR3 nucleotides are TGTGCCTGGAACAAGGGACAGGGGGGCAATCAGCCCCAGCATTTT. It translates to CAWNKGQGGNQPQHF.

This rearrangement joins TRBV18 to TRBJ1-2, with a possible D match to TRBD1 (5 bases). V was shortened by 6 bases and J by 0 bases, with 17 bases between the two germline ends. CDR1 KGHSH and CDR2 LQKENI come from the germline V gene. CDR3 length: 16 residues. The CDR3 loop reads CASSFQQTEANYGYTF. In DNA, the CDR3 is TGTGCCAGCTCTTTTCAACAGACAGAAGCTAACTATGGCTACACCTTC. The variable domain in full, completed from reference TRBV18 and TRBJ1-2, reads NAGVMQNPRHLVRRRGQEARLRCSPMKGHSHVYWYRQLPEEGLKFMVYLQKENIIDESGMPKERFSAEFPKEGPSILRIQQVVRGDSAAYFCASSFQQTEANYGYTFGSGTRLTVV.

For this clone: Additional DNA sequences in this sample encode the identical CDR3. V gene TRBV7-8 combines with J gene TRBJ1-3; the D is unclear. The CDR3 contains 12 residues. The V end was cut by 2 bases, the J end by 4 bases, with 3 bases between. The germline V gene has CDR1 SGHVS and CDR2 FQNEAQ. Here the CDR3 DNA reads TGTGCCAGCAGCTTATCAGGAAACACCATATATTTT. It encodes CASSLSGNTIYF.

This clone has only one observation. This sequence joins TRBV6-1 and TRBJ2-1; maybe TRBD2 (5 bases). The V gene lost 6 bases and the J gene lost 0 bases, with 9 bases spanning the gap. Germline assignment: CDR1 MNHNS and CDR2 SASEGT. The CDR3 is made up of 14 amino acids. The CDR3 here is CASSLEGSYNEQFF. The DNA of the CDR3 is TGTGCCAGCAGCTTAGAGGGCTCCTACAATGAGCAGTTCTTC.